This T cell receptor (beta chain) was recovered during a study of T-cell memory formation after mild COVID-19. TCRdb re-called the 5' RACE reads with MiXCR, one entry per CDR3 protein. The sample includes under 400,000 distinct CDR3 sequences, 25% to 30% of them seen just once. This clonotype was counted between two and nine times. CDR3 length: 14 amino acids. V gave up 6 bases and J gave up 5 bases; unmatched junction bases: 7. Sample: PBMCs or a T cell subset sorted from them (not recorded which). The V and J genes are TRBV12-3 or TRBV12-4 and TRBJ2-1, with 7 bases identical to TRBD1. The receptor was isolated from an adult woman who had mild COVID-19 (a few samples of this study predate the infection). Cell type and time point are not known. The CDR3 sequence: CASRQGIRDNEQFF. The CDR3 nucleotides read TGTGCCAGCAGACAGGGGATACGGGACAATGAGCAGTTCTTC.